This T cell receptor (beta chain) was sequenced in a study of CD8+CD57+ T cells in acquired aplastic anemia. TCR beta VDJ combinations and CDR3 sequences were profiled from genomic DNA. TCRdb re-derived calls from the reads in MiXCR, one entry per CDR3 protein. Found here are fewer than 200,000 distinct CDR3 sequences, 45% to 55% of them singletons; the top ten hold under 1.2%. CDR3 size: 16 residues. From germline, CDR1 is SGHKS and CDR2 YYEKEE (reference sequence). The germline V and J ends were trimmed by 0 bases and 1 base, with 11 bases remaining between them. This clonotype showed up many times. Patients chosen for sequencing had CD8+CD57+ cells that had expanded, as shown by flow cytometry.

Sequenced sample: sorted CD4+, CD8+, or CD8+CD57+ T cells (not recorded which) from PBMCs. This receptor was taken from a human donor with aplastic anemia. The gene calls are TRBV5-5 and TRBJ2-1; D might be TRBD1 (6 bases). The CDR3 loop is CASSLGTGWSYNEQFF. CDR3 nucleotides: TGTGCCAGCAGCTTGGGTACAGGGTGGTCCTACAATGAGCAGTTCTTC.